These T cell receptor beta chains were read from a single sample in a study of cytomegalovirus exposure and HLA in healthy donors. The repertoire was sequenced with immunoSEQ multiplex PCR; TCRdb's copy has only in-frame clones and lacks some. Its listing shows over 200,000 clones. Sequencing was carried out using PBMCs. The receptor source for this set is a woman under 40 in good health and CMV-seropositive. Both conserved end residues are part of each CDR3. D genes are given only for firm matches.

CDR3 DNA | CDR3 protein | D gene | V gene | CDR3 length | J gene
TGTGCCAGTAGTGGGGCTCGGGGGTACACTGAAGCTTTCTTT | CASSGARGYTEAFF | . | TRBV19 | 14 | TRBJ1-1
TGTGCCAGCAGCTTGTTACAGGGGGCGCCCCACTATGGCTACACCTTC | CASSLLQGAPHYGYTF | TRBD1 | TRBV5-4 | 16 | TRBJ1-2
TGTGCCAGCAGCTTAGGGGCAGACCGACAGGCAGATACGCAGTATTTT | CASSLGADRQADTQYF | . | TRBV7-9 | 16 | TRBJ2-3
TGTGCCAGCAGCTACGCTGTATCGGGCTCCTACGAGCAGTACTTC | CASSYAVSGSYEQYF | . | TRBV6-5 | 15 | TRBJ2-7
TGTGCCAGCTCCGGACAGGGTTCGCGGGGGACCGGGGAGCTGTTTTTT | CASSGQGSRGTGELFF | . | TRBV18 | 16 | TRBJ2-2
TGTGCCAGCAATCCCCCTGACAGGGGCTACGAGCAGTACTTC | CASNPPDRGYEQYF | TRBD1 | TRBV28 | 14 | TRBJ2-7
TGTGCCAGCAGCTTGGGGGCTTGGGACACTGAAGCTTTCTTT | CASSLGAWDTEAFF | . | TRBV11-2 | 14 | TRBJ1-1
TGTGCCAGCAGCCATAACTGGCGGATACAAGAGACCCAGTACTTC | CASSHNWRIQETQYF | . | TRBV11-2 | 15 | TRBJ2-5
TGTGCCAGCAGCGTAGCCGGGACTAGTTCCAATGAGCAGTTCTTC | CASSVAGTSSNEQFF | TRBD2 | TRBV5-4 | 15 | TRBJ2-1
TGCGCCAGCAGCTCCGGGCCAGGACAGGGGGCCGAGACCCAGTACTTC | CASSSGPGQGAETQYF | TRBD1 | TRBV5-1 | 16 | TRBJ2-5
TGCGCCAGCAGCCAAGATAGGACAGGGGGCAGGGAAGAGACCCAGTACTTC | CASSQDRTGGREETQYF | TRBD1 | TRBV4-1 | 17 | TRBJ2-5
TGTGCCAGCAGCGGACAGGGATTGGGGACAGATACGCAGTATTTT | CASSGQGLGTDTQYF | TRBD1 | TRBV2 | 15 | TRBJ2-3
TGTGCCAGCAGCCAAGGAGCCTCCCTCCAAGAGACCCAGTACTTC | CASSQGASLQETQYF | . | TRBV4-2 | 15 | TRBJ2-5
TGTGCCAGCAGCTTGGATGGGGGCTGGGAGACCCAGTACTTC | CASSLDGGWETQYF | . | TRBV5-5 | 14 | TRBJ2-5
TGCGCCAGCCGGAGGTACAGGGGGTTGGACTATGGCTACACCTTC | CASRRYRGLDYGYTF | TRBD1 | TRBV10-2 | 15 | TRBJ1-2
TGTGCCAGCAGTGAAGCGTACAGGGGGACTGAAGCTTTCTTT | CASSEAYRGTEAFF | TRBD1 | TRBV2 | 14 | TRBJ1-1
TGTGCCTGGAGTATCGGCGGCTATGGCTACACCTTC | CAWSIGGYGYTF | . | TRBV30 | 12 | TRBJ1-2
TGTGCCAGCAGCGAGGACAGTGCGTTCTCCTACGAGCAGTACTTC | CASSEDSAFSYEQYF | . | TRBV7-2 | 15 | TRBJ2-7
TGCAGCGTCCGGACAGGGACTTTTAATTCACCCCTCCACTTT | CSVRTGTFNSPLHF | TRBD1 | TRBV29-1 | 14 | TRBJ1-6
TGCGCCAGCAGCGTTACTAGCGGGCGCTACAATGAGCAGTTCTTC | CASSVTSGRYNEQFF | TRBD2 | TRBV5-1 | 15 | TRBJ2-1
TGTGCCAGCAGTTTATCATGGGCGGGAGGGCCTTGGGCTGAGCAGTTCTTC | CASSLSWAGGPWAEQFF | TRBD2 | TRBV28 | 17 | TRBJ2-1
TGTGCCAGCAGCTTAGCGCTACAGGGAAGCAATCAGCCCCAGCATTTT | CASSLALQGSNQPQHF | . | TRBV7-2 | 16 | TRBJ1-5
TGTGCCAGCAGCTTAGCCCTAGCGGGGGACACCGGGGAGCTGTTTTTT | CASSLALAGDTGELFF | TRBD2 | TRBV7-6 | 16 | TRBJ2-2
TGCGCCAGCAGTGAGTATTTGGCAGGCGATACGCAGTATTTT | CASSEYLAGDTQYF | . | TRBV10-1 | 14 | TRBJ2-3
TGTGCCAGCCTAGTGGGAGAGACCCAGTACTTC | CASLVGETQYF | . | TRBV11-2 | 11 | TRBJ2-5
TGTGCCTGGAGTGTATTTGGGGAGTCCTGTGGCTACACCTTC | CAWSVFGESCGYTF | . | TRBV30 | 14 | TRBJ1-2
TGCGCCAGCAGCTTGGGTGGAGGGCCTGGAAACACCATATATTTT | CASSLGGGPGNTIYF | . | TRBV5-1 | 15 | TRBJ1-3